This is a list of T cell receptor beta chains from one sample in a study of early T cells in non-severe SARS-CoV-2 infection. TCRdb recomputed calls from the 5' RACE reads with MiXCR, one row per CDR3 protein. The sample contains under 95,000 distinct CDR3 sequences, about an eighth of which appear only once. Material: whole blood. Source of these receptors: an adult who was a healthcare worker with PCR-confirmed SARS-CoV-2 infection or an uninfected control (not recorded which). CDR3s include the opening cysteine and the closing phenylalanine or tryptophan. The order of the fields is J gene, V gene, D gene, clone size, CDR3 protein, CDR3 DNA. A D gene is named only where the DNA matches it firmly. Only part of the rows carry a size: once, few, many, or a class if the clone is expanded.

j_gene: TRBJ2-7
v_gene: TRBV6-2/TRBV6-3
d_gene: .
abundance: .
CDR3aa: CASSSPPELPHPPYEQYF
CDR3nt: TGTGCCAGCAGTTCGCCTCCCGAACTCCCTCACCCCCCCTACGAGCAGTACTTC

j_gene: TRBJ1-2
v_gene: TRBV5-4
d_gene: TRBD1
abundance: .
CDR3aa: CASSPGGATYGYTF
CDR3nt: TGTGCCAGCAGCCCAGGGGGCGCAACTTATGGCTACACCTTC

j_gene: TRBJ2-3
v_gene: TRBV20-1
d_gene: TRBD2
abundance: .
CDR3aa: CSARDPSAGGSTDTQYF
CDR3nt: TGCAGTGCTAGAGATCCGTCGGCGGGAGGTAGCACAGATACGCAGTATTTT

j_gene: TRBJ2-1
v_gene: TRBV5-5
d_gene: .
abundance: many
CDR3aa: CASSLTTTVQFYNEQFF
CDR3nt: TGTGCCAGCAGCTTGACCACGACAGTTCAATTCTACAATGAGCAGTTCTTC

j_gene: TRBJ2-3
v_gene: TRBV7-9
d_gene: TRBD2
abundance: .
CDR3aa: CGSRRLASSTDTQYF
CDR3nt: TGTGGCAGCAGAAGACTAGCGAGTAGCACAGATACGCAGTATTTT

j_gene: TRBJ2-1
v_gene: TRBV20-1
d_gene: .
abundance: .
CDR3aa: CSATLLGRNHNEQFF
CDR3nt: TGCAGTGCTACCTTACTAGGCCGGAATCACAATGAGCAGTTCTTC

j_gene: TRBJ2-3
v_gene: TRBV27
d_gene: TRBD2
abundance: few
CDR3aa: CASSLGASGRDTQYF
CDR3nt: TGTGCCAGCAGCCTTGGGGCTAGCGGGAGAGATACGCAGTATTTT

j_gene: TRBJ2-1
v_gene: TRBV30
d_gene: .
abundance: medium-sized
CDR3aa: CAWWRGPSSYNEQFF
CDR3nt: TGTGCCTGGTGGAGGGGGCCAAGCTCCTACAATGAGCAGTTCTTC

j_gene: TRBJ2-4
v_gene: TRBV27
d_gene: .
abundance: many
CDR3aa: CASSLSGVAKNIQYF
CDR3nt: TGTGCCAGCAGTTTATCTGGGGTAGCCAAAAACATTCAGTACTTC

j_gene: TRBJ2-7
v_gene: TRBV27
d_gene: .
abundance: many
CDR3aa: CAGGLGPDEQYF
CDR3nt: TGTGCCGGTGGTTTGGGCCCAGACGAGCAGTACTTC